This T cell receptor (beta chain) is drawn from a study of blood T cell repertoires in COVID-19. Study overall: Samples of COVID-19 (acute and convalescent) were obtained from the United States, Italy and Spain. From T cells, B-cell-depleted T cells, or PBMCs came the material, which was cDNA or gDNA.

For this clone: This sample also contains other DNA sequences that code for the same CDR3.

The germline V gene encodes CDR1 ENHRY and CDR2 SYGVKD. This CDR3 contains 12 residues. Losses at the gene ends were 8 bases for V and 5 bases for J; bases not matched to a gene: 1. As handled by the study authors: Scientists estimated how many nucleated cells there were by amplifying reference gene primers. The repertoire was sequenced with immunoSEQ multiplex PCR; TCRdb's copy has only in-frame clones and lacks some. V and J calls and clone size come straight from that table; D and trimming were deduced from the DNA. The table lists 190,000 or so clones, roughly 89% of them singletons. The sample comprised peripheral blood. This receptor was taken from a man aged 50 or older with acute or convalescent COVID-19. This chain joins TRBV10-3 and TRBJ1-1, with 11 nucleotides matching TRBD1. This CDR3 reads CAIGTGGTEAFF. As DNA, the CDR3 is TGTGCCATCGGGACAGGGGGGACTGAAGCTTTCTTT.